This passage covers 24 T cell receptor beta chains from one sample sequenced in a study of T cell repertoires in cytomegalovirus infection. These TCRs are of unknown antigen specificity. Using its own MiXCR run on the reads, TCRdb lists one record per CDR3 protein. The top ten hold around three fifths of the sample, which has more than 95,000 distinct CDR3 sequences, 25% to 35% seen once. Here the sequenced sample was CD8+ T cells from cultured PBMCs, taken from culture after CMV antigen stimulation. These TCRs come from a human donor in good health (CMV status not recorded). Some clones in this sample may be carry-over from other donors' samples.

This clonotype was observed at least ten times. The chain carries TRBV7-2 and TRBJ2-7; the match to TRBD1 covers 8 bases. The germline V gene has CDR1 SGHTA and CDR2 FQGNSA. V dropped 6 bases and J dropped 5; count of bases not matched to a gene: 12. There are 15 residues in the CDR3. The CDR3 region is CASSRPRTGSHEQYF. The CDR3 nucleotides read TGTGCCAGCAGTCGACCCAGGACAGGGTCTCACGAGCAGTACTTC.

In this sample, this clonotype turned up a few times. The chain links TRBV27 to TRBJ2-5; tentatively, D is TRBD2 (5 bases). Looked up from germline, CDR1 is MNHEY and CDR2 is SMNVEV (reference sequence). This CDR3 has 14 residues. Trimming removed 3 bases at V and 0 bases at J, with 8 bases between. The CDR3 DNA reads TGTGCCAGCAGTTTGTACGGGGACCAAGAGACCCAGTACTTC. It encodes CASSLYGDQETQYF.

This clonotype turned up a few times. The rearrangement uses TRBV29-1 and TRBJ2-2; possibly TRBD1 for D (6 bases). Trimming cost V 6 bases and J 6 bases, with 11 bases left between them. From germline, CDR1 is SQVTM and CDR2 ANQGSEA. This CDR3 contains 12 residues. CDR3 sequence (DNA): TGCAGCGTCAGACCAGGGGCCGGGGAGCTGTTTTTT. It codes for CSVRPGAGELFF.

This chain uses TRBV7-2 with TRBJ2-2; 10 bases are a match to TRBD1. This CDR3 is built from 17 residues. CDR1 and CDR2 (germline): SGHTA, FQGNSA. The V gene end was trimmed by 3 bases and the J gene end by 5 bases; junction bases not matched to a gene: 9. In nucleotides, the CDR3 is TGTGCCAGCAGCTTGCCCCGGACAGGGGGAAAAACCGGGGAGCTGTTTTTT. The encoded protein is CASSLPRTGGKTGELFF.

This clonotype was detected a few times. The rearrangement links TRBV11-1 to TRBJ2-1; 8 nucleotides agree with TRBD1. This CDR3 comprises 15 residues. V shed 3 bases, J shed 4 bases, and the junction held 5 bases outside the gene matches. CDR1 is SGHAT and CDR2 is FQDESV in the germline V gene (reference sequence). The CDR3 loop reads CASSFRDRYYNEQFF. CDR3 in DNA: TGTGCCAGCAGCTTCCGGGACAGGTATTACAATGAGCAGTTCTTC.

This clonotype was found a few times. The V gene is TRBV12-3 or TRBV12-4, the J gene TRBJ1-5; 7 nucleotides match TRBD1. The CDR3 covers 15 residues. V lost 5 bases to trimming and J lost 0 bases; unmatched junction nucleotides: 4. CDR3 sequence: CASSDRAHSNQPQHF. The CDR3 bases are TGTGCCAGCAGTGACAGGGCCCATAGCAATCAGCCCCAGCATTTT.

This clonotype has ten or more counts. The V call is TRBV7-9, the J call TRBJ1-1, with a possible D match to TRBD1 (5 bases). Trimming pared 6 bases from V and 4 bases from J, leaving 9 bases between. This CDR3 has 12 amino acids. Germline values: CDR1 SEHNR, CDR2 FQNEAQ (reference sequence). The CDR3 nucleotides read TGTGCCAGCAGTACCCAGGGCACTGAAGCTTTCTTT. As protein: CASSTQGTEAFF.

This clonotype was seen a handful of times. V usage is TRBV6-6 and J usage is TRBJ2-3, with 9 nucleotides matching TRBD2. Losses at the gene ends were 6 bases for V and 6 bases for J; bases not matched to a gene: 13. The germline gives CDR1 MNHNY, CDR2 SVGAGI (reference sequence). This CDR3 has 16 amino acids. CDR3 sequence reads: CASSTLAGSMWDTQYF. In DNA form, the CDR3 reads TGTGCCAGCAGCACCCTAGCGGGGAGCATGTGGGATACGCAGTATTTT.

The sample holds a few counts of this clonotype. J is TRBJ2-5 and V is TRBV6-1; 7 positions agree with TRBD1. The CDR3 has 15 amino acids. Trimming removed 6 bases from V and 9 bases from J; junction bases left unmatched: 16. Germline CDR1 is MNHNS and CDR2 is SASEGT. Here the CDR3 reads CASSPTGDPKRAQYF. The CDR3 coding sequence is TGTGCCAGCAGCCCCACAGGGGACCCCAAGAGAGCCCAGTACTTC.

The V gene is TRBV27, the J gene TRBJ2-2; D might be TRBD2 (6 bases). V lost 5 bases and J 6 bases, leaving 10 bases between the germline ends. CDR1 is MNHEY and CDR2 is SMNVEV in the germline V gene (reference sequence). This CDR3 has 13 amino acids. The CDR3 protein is CASSGGWAGELFF. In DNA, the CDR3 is TGTGCCAGCAGTGGGGGGTGGGCCGGGGAGCTGTTTTTT.

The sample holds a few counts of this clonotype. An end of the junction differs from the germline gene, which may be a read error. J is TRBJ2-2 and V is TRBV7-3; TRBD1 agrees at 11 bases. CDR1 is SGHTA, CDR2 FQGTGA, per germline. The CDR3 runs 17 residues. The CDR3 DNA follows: TGTGCCAGCAGCCTAACGACGGACAGGGGGCGGACCGGGGAGCTGTTTTTT. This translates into CASSLTTDRGRTGELFF.

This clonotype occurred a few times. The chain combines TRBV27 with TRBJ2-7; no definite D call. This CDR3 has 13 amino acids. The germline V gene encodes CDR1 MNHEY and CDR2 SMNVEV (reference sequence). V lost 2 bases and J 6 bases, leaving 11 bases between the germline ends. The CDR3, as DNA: TGTGCCAGCAGTTTAGGGCCGCGGCGCGAGCAGTACTTC. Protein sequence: CASSLGPRREQYF.

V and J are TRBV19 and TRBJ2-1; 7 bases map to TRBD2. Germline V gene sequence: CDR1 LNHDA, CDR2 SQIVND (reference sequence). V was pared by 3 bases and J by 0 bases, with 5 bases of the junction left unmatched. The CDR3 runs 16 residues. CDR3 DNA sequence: TGTGCCAGTAGTATGTTAGGCGGGAGCTCCTACAATGAGCAGTTCTTC. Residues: CASSMLGGSSYNEQFF.

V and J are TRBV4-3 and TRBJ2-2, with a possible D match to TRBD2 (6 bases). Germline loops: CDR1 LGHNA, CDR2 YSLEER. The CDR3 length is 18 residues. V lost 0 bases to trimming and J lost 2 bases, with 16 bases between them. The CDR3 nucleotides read TGCGCCAGCAGCCAAGATACGCGGGGAACCTCCAACACCGGGGAGCTGTTTTTT. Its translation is CASSQDTRGTSNTGELFF.

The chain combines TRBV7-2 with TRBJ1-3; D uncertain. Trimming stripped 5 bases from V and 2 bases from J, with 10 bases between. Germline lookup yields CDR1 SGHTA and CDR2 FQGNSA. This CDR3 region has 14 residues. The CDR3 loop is CASSAITAGNTIYF. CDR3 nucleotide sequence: TGTGCCAGCAGCGCGATAACAGCTGGAAACACCATATATTTT.

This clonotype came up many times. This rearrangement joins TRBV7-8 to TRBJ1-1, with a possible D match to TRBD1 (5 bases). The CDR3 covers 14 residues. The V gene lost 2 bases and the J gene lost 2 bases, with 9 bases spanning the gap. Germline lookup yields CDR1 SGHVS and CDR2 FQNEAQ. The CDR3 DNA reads TGTGCCAGCAGCTTAAGGGGTAAAAACACTGAAGCTTTCTTT. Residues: CASSLRGKNTEAFF. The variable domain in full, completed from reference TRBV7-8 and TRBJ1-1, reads GAGVSQSPRYKVAKRGQDVALRCDPISGHVSLFWYQQALGQGPEFLTYFQNEAQLDKSGLPSDRFFAERPEGSVSTLKIQRTQQEDSAVYLCASSLRGKNTEAFFGQGTRLTVV.

The CDR3 DNA reads TGTGCCAGCAGCTTAGGGGGAGCCGCCCGGTGGAATGAGCAGTTCTTC. Its protein product is CASSLGGAARWNEQFF. V and J are TRBV7-9 and TRBJ2-1, with a weak D call TRBD2 (5 bases). The CDR3 runs 16 residues. Trimming pared 1 base from V and 7 bases from J, leaving 17 bases between. Germline CDR1 and CDR2: SEHNR and FQNEAQ (reference sequence).

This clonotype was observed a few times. CDR3 sequence (DNA): TGTGCCAGTAGTATAGATCAAACTTATTATAGCAATCAGCCCCAGCATTTT. Translation gives CASSIDQTYYSNQPQHF. V usage is TRBV19 and J usage is TRBJ1-5; D gene unclear. The CDR3 is 17 amino acids. The V end was cut by 0 bases, the J end by 0 bases, with 12 bases between. The V gene's germline CDR1 is LNHDA and CDR2 SQIVND (reference sequence). The full variable domain, its missing parts supplied by reference TRBV19 and TRBJ1-5, is DGGITQSPKYLFRKEGQNVTLSCEQNLNHDAMYWYRQDPGQGLRLIYYSQIVNDFQKGDIAEGYSVSREKKESFPLTVTSAQKNPTAFYLCASSIDQTYYSNQPQHFGDGTRLSIL.

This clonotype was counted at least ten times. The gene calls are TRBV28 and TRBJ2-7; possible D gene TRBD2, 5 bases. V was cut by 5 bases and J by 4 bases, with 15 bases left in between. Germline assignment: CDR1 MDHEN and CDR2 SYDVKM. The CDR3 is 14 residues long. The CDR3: CASSRERRGYEQYF. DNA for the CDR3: TGTGCCAGCAGTAGAGAGCGGAGAGGGTACGAGCAGTACTTC. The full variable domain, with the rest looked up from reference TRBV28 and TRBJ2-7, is DVKVTQSSRYLVKRTGEKVFLECVQDMDHENMFWYRQDPGLGLRLIYFSYDVKMKEKGDIPEGYSVSREKKERFSLILESASTNQTSMYLCASSRERRGYEQYFGPGTRLTVT.

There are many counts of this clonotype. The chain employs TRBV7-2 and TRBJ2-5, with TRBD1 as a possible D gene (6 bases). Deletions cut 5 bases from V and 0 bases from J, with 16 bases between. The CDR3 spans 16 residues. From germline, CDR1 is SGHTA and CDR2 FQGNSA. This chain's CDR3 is CASSPQGTKYQETQYF. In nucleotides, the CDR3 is TGTGCCAGCAGCCCCCAGGGGACCAAGTACCAAGAGACCCAGTACTTC.

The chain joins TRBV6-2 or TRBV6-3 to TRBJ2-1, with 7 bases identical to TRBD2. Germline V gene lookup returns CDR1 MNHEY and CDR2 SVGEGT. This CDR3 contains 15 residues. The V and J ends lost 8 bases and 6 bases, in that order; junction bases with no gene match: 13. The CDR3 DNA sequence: TGTGCCAGCCCGGGGGGAGCTAGGGAAGGCAATGAGCAGTTCTTC. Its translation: CASPGGAREGNEQFF.

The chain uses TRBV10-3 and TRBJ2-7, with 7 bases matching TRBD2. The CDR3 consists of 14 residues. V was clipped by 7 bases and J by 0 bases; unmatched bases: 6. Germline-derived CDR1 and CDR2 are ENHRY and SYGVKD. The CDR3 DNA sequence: TGTGCCATCACTCAGGGACTAACCTCCTACGAGCAGTACTTC. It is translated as CAITQGLTSYEQYF.

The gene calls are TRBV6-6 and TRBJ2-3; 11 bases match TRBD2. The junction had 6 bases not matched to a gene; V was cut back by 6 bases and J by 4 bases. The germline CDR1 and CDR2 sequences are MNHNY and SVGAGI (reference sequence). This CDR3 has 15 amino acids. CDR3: CASSLAGGPADTQYF. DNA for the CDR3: TGTGCCAGCAGCTTAGCGGGGGGGCCCGCAGATACGCAGTATTTT.

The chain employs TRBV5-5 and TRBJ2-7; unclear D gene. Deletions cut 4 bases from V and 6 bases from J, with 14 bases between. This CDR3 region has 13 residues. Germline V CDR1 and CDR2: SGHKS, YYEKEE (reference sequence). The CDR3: CASSPGRVLEQYF. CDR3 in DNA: TGTGCCAGCAGCCCCGGACGGGTCCTCGAGCAGTACTTC. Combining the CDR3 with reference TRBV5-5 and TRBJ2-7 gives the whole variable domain DAGVTQSPTHLIKTRGQQVTLRCSPISGHKSVSWYQQVLGQGPQFIFQYYEKEERGRGNFPDRFSARQFPNYSSELNVNALLLGDSALYLCASSPGRVLEQYFGPGTRLTVT.